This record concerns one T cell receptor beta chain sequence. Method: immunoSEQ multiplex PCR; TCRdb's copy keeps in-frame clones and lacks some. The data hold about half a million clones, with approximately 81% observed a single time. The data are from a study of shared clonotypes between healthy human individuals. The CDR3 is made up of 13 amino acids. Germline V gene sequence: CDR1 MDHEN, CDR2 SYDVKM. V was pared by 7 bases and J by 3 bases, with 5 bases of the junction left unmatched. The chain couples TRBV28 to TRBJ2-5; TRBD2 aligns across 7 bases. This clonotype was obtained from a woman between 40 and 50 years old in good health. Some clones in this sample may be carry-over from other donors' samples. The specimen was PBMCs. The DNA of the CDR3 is TGTGCCAGCACTCGGGACTACAAAGAGACCCAGTACTTC. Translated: CASTRDYKETQYF.